A selection of T cell receptor beta chains follows, all from one sample in a study of cytomegalovirus exposure and HLA in healthy donors. TCRdb keeps only in-frame clones here, not all; method: immunoSEQ multiplex PCR. The sample includes 120,000 to 150,000 clones. Material: PBMCs. Every receptor here comes from a woman aged 45-60 years in good health and CMV-seronegative. CDR3s include the opening cysteine and the closing phenylalanine or tryptophan. A D gene is named only where the DNA matches it firmly.

V gene: TRBV9; D gene: TRBD1; J gene: TRBJ1-2; CDR3 DNA: TGTGCCAGCAGCGTAGGGCTGGGACCAGGGGGCGCGAGCGGCTACACCTTC; CDR3 protein: CASSVGLGPGGASGYTF
V gene: TRBV28; D gene: -; J gene: TRBJ2-6; CDR3 DNA: TGTGCCAGCAGTATATCTGGGGCCAACGTCCTGACTTTC; CDR3 protein: CASSISGANVLTF
V gene: TRBV30; D gene: TRBD1; J gene: TRBJ1-5; CDR3 DNA: TGTGCCTGGAGGTCGCCAACAGGGGGTAATCAGCCCCAGCATTTT; CDR3 protein: CAWRSPTGGNQPQHF
V gene: TRBV5-6; D gene: -; J gene: TRBJ2-1; CDR3 DNA: TGTGCCAGCAGCTTGGTAACAGGGTACTACAATGAGCAGTTCTTC; CDR3 protein: CASSLVTGYYNEQFF
V gene: TRBV9; D gene: -; J gene: TRBJ2-3; CDR3 DNA: TGTGCCAGCAGCGGCCGGGAAGGCACAGATACGCAGTATTTT; CDR3 protein: CASSGREGTDTQYF
V gene: TRBV19; D gene: -; J gene: TRBJ2-5; CDR3 DNA: TGTGCCAGTAGTAGGAGAGGACAGACTCAAGAGACCCAGTACTTC; CDR3 protein: CASSRRGQTQETQYF
V gene: TRBV19; D gene: -; J gene: TRBJ1-5; CDR3 DNA: TGTGCCAGTAGTATAGGAGGCAGCCTACCGACTCATCAGCCCCAGCATTTT; CDR3 protein: CASSIGGSLPTHQPQHF
V gene: TRBV28; D gene: TRBD2; J gene: TRBJ2-3; CDR3 DNA: TGTGCCAGCAGTTTTGTCCCTAGCGGGAGCACAGATACGCAGTATTTT; CDR3 protein: CASSFVPSGSTDTQYF
V gene: TRBV19; D gene: -; J gene: TRBJ2-2; CDR3 DNA: TGTGCCAGTAGTCCCTCGACTAGAGTGGCCGGGGAGCTGTTTTTT; CDR3 protein: CASSPSTRVAGELFF
V gene: TRBV4-2; D gene: -; J gene: TRBJ1-2; CDR3 DNA: TGTGCCAGCAGCCAAGATGCGAGAAGGGGCAACTATGGCTACACCTTC; CDR3 protein: CASSQDARRGNYGYTF
V gene: TRBV5-1; D gene: -; J gene: TRBJ1-1; CDR3 DNA: TGCGCCAGCAGCTTGTCTCGGCAGGTCCTGAACACTGAAGCTTTCTTT; CDR3 protein: CASSLSRQVLNTEAFF
V gene: TRBV19; D gene: -; J gene: TRBJ1-1; CDR3 DNA: TGTGCCAGTAGTCCGCCCCCAAGATCGGGGAACACTGAAGCTTTCTTT; CDR3 protein: CASSPPPRSGNTEAFF
V gene: TRBV5-4; D gene: TRBD1; J gene: TRBJ1-6; CDR3 DNA: TGTGCCAGCAGCTATCGGGACAGGGAAAGGTCACCCCTCCACTTT; CDR3 protein: CASSYRDRERSPLHF
V gene: TRBV11-3; D gene: -; J gene: TRBJ2-5; CDR3 DNA: TGTGCCAGCAGCTTAACAGCGGGAGAGACCCAGTACTTC; CDR3 protein: CASSLTAGETQYF
V gene: TRBV2; D gene: -; J gene: TRBJ2-1; CDR3 DNA: TGTGCCAGCAGCCCCGGGATCAGCGAACTCTACAATGAGCAGTTCTTC; CDR3 protein: CASSPGISELYNEQFF
V gene: TRBV4-3; D gene: -; J gene: TRBJ1-1; CDR3 DNA: TGCGCCAGCAGCCAAGGGTCGGGGTCTGAAGCTTTCTTT; CDR3 protein: CASSQGSGSEAFF
V gene: TRBV28; D gene: TRBD2; J gene: TRBJ2-2; CDR3 DNA: TGTGCCAGCAAGGGACTAGCGGGAGGGCTTAACGGGGAGCTGTTTTTT; CDR3 protein: CASKGLAGGLNGELFF
V gene: TRBV7-2; D gene: -; J gene: TRBJ2-7; CDR3 DNA: TGTGCCAGCAGCCCATCCCCGGGATCCTACGAGCAGTACTTC; CDR3 protein: CASSPSPGSYEQYF
V gene: TRBV4-3; D gene: -; J gene: TRBJ1-2; CDR3 DNA: TGCGCCAGCAGCCAGGAGACCGGCGCTAGCTATGGCTACACCTTC; CDR3 protein: CASSQETGASYGYTF
V gene: TRBV19; D gene: -; J gene: TRBJ2-3; CDR3 DNA: TGTGCCAGTAGTTCGCAGGGATCCACAGATACGCAGTATTTT; CDR3 protein: CASSSQGSTDTQYF
V gene: TRBV11-2; D gene: TRBD2; J gene: TRBJ2-7; CDR3 DNA: TGTGCCAGCAGCTTTAACGCGGGAGGGCCGGGTGAGCAGTACTTC; CDR3 protein: CASSFNAGGPGEQYF
V gene: TRBV19; D gene: -; J gene: TRBJ1-5; CDR3 DNA: TGTGCCAGTAGTATTACGGGGGACGGACAGCCCCAGCATTTT; CDR3 protein: CASSITGDGQPQHF
V gene: TRBV6-1; D gene: TRBD2; J gene: TRBJ2-5; CDR3 DNA: TGTGCCAGCAGTGAATGGAGGGTTGGTCAGCGGGAGACGGCCCAGTACTTC; CDR3 protein: CASSEWRVGQRETAQYF
V gene: TRBV11-3; D gene: -; J gene: TRBJ2-1; CDR3 DNA: TGTGCCAGCAGCTCCCGACAGCACAGCTCCTACAATGAGCAGTTCTTC; CDR3 protein: CASSSRQHSSYNEQFF
V gene: TRBV5-1; D gene: TRBD1; J gene: TRBJ1-1; CDR3 DNA: TGCGCCAGCAGCTTGGTTCTGGCAGGGGGCACTATCACTGAAGCTTTCTTT; CDR3 protein: CASSLVLAGGTITEAFF
V gene: TRBV9; D gene: -; J gene: TRBJ1-1; CDR3 DNA: TGTGCCAGCAGCGTAGTCGAGGTCTCTGAAGCTTTCTTT; CDR3 protein: CASSVVEVSEAFF
V gene: TRBV28; D gene: -; J gene: TRBJ2-1; CDR3 DNA: TGTGCCAGCAGGGAACACACAGGAAATGAGCAGTTCTTC; CDR3 protein: CASREHTGNEQFF
V gene: TRBV6-5; D gene: -; J gene: TRBJ1-3; CDR3 DNA: TGTGCCAGCAGGCAACCTAGCTCTGGAAACACCATATATTTT; CDR3 protein: CASRQPSSGNTIYF
V gene: TRBV7-2; D gene: -; J gene: TRBJ2-5; CDR3 DNA: TGTGCCAGCAGCTTGGGCGGGACAGCCGAGACCCAGTACTTC; CDR3 protein: CASSLGGTAETQYF
V gene: TRBV6-1; D gene: -; J gene: TRBJ1-5; CDR3 DNA: TGTGCCAGCAGTGGGGAGGGAGGCCAGCCCCAGCATTTT; CDR3 protein: CASSGEGGQPQHF
V gene: TRBV25-1; D gene: -; J gene: TRBJ1-6; CDR3 DNA: TGTGCCAGCAGTGACCCCGGTAACTACTCACCCCTCCACTTT; CDR3 protein: CASSDPGNYSPLHF
V gene: TRBV5-1; D gene: TRBD2; J gene: TRBJ2-5; CDR3 DNA: TGCGCCAGCAGCTTAACCGGGACTAGTTTAGAGACCCAGTACTTC; CDR3 protein: CASSLTGTSLETQYF
V gene: TRBV5-1; D gene: -; J gene: TRBJ1-1; CDR3 DNA: TGCGCCAGCAGCTTCGACTACAGGGTTCAACTTGAAGCTTTCTTT; CDR3 protein: CASSFDYRVQLEAFF
V gene: TRBV6-5; D gene: -; J gene: TRBJ1-5; CDR3 DNA: TGTGCCAGCAGTCCCTATTTAATGAATCAGCCCCAGCATTTT; CDR3 protein: CASSPYLMNQPQHF
V gene: TRBV28; D gene: -; J gene: TRBJ2-7; CDR3 DNA: TGTGCCAGCAGTTTTGGCAGGGGAGTCTACGAGCAGTACTTC; CDR3 protein: CASSFGRGVYEQYF
V gene: TRBV10-3; D gene: -; J gene: TRBJ1-5; CDR3 DNA: TGTGCCATCAGTGAAGGCGGGAATCAGCCCCAGCATTTT; CDR3 protein: CAISEGGNQPQHF
V gene: TRBV2; D gene: -; J gene: TRBJ1-2; CDR3 DNA: TGTGCCAGCAGAGAGTCCCCCTATGGCTACACCTTC; CDR3 protein: CASRESPYGYTF
V gene: TRBV7-9; D gene: -; J gene: TRBJ1-1; CDR3 DNA: TGTGCCAGCAGCACAGGGCCGAATGGACTTACTGAAGCTTTCTTT; CDR3 protein: CASSTGPNGLTEAFF
V gene: TRBV5-1; D gene: TRBD1; J gene: TRBJ2-1; CDR3 DNA: TGCGCCAGCAGCTTGCGGGGGCTAACAGGGGGTTCAGTCAATGAGCAGTTCTTC; CDR3 protein: CASSLRGLTGGSVNEQFF
V gene: TRBV28; D gene: -; J gene: TRBJ2-7; CDR3 DNA: TGTGCCAGCAGTTTTAACTACGAGCAGTACTTC; CDR3 protein: CASSFNYEQYF
V gene: TRBV5-4; D gene: TRBD1; J gene: TRBJ2-4; CDR3 DNA: TGTGCCAGCAGCTTAGATAGACAGGGGGGTATTCAGTACTTC; CDR3 protein: CASSLDRQGGIQYF
V gene: TRBV5-6; D gene: -; J gene: TRBJ1-1; CDR3 DNA: TGTGCCAGCAGCTTGGATGGGAGATGGACTGAAGCTTTCTTT; CDR3 protein: CASSLDGRWTEAFF
V gene: TRBV29-1; D gene: TRBD1; J gene: TRBJ2-7; CDR3 DNA: TGCAGCGGCTCAGGGGGCGCCTCCTACGAGCAGTACTTC; CDR3 protein: CSGSGGASYEQYF
V gene: TRBV4-1; D gene: -; J gene: TRBJ2-3; CDR3 DNA: TGCGCCAGCAGCCAAGATTTGAGCGCCTCCTCCCACACAGATACGCAGTATTTT; CDR3 protein: CASSQDLSASSHTDTQYF
V gene: TRBV27; D gene: TRBD2; J gene: TRBJ2-7; CDR3 DNA: TGTGCCAGCAGTTTGGCTAGCGGGAGCGCCGAGCAGTACTTC; CDR3 protein: CASSLASGSAEQYF
V gene: TRBV9; D gene: -; J gene: TRBJ1-6; CDR3 DNA: TGTGCCAGCAGCCCCGGGACACCGAATTCACCCCTCCACTTT; CDR3 protein: CASSPGTPNSPLHF
V gene: TRBV19; D gene: -; J gene: TRBJ2-1; CDR3 DNA: TGTGCCAGTAGTATCCCGATTAGCGGCTTATACAATGAGCAGTTCTTC; CDR3 protein: CASSIPISGLYNEQFF